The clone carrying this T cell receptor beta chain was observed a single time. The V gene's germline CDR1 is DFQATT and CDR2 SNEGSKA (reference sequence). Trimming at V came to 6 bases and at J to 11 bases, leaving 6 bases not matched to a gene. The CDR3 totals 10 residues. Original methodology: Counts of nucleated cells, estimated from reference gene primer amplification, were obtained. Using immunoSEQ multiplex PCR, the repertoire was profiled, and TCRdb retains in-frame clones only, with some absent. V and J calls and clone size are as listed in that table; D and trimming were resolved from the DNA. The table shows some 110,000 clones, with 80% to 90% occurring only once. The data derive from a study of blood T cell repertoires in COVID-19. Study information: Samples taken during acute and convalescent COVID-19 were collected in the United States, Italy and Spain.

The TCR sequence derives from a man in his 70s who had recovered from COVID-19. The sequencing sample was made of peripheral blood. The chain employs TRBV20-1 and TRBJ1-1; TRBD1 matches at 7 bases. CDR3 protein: CSASDRVAFF. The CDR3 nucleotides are TGCAGTGCCTCCGACAGGGTCGCTTTCTTT.